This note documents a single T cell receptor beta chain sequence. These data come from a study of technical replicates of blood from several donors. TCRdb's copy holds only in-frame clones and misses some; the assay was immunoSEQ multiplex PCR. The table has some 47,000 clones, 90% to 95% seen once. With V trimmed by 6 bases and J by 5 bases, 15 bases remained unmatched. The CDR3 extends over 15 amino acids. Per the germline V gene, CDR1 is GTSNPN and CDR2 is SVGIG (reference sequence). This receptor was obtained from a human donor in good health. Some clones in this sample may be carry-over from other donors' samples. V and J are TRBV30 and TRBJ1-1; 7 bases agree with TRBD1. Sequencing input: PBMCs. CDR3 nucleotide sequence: TGTGCCTGTAGAGATCCGACAGGGAGAGAAACTGAAGCTTTCTTT. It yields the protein CACRDPTGRETEAFF.